The text below deals with one TCR beta chain. The CDR3 is 15 amino acids. CDR1 LNHDA and CDR2 SQIVND come from the germline V gene (reference sequence). V lost 5 bases and J lost 6; bases outside the gene matches: 9. The sample comes from a study of blood T cell repertoires in COVID-19. Study overall: Sites in the United States, Italy and Spain provided acute and convalescent COVID-19 samples. In each case, the material was cDNA or gDNA derived from T cells, B-cell-depleted T cells, or PBMCs.

In the original processing: Estimates of nucleated cell counts were drawn from the amplification of reference gene primers. The table came from immunoSEQ multiplex PCR; TCRdb's copy has only in-frame clones and leaves some out. V, J and clone size derive from that table, while D and trimming were established from the DNA sequence. The data show 90,000 to 150,000 clones, roughly three quarters seen once. The source of this sequence is a woman of 80 years or more with acute or convalescent COVID-19. The genes are TRBV19 and TRBJ1-5; 8 nucleotides align to TRBD1. Sequenced material: peripheral blood. This chain's CDR3 is CASSGTPGGGQPQHF. The CDR3 region has the DNA TGTGCCAGTAGTGGGACCCCAGGGGGCGGTCAGCCCCAGCATTTT.